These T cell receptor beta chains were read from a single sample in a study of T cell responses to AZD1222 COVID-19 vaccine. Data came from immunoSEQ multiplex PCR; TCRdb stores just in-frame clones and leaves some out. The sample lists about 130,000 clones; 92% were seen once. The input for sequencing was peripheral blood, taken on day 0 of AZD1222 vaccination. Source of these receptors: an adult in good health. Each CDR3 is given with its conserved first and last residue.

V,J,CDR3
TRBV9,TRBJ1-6,CASSVEGIFSPLHF
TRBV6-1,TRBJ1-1,CASSEGRAGAFF
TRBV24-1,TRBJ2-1,CATSDLTEDRVNEQFF
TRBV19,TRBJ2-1,CASTRWGQGSEQFF
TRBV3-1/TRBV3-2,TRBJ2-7,CASSQRNPGQTYEQYF
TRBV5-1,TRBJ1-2,CASSALAYGYTF
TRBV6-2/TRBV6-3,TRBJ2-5,CASSRGPETQYF
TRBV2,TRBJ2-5,CASSEETGGIGETQYF
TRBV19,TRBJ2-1,CASSIGSYYNEQFF
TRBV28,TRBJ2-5,CASAGGSQETQYF
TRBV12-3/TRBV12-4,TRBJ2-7,CASSLLDYEQYF
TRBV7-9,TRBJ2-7,CASSPPGTSLTYEQYF
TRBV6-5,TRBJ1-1,CASSYLQGGTEAFF
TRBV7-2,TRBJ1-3,CASSPLGVSGNTIYF
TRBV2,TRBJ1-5,CASSDSSNQPQHF
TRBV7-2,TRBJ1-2,CASSFDPGYTF
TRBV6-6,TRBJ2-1,CASSTPPGQGSYEQFF
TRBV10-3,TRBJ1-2,CAISEQGQHGYTF
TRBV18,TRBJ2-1,CASSPPTQFNEQFF
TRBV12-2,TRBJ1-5,CASRLEGDRASNQPQHF
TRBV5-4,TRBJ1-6,CASSLDRGRSPLHF
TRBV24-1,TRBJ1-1,CATSDFSGSEWNTEAFF
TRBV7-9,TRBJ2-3,CAGGWAHTDTQYF
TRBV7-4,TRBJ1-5,CASSLKGTEKSSNQPQHF
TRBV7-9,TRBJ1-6,CASNLSGGGTFGSPLHF
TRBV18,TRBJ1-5,CASSPSVRAGSNQPQHF
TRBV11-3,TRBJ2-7,CASSLGAGTGVEQYF
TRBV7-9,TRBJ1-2,CASSSGGGTWDHGYTF
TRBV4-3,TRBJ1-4,CASSQTGTGGEKLFF
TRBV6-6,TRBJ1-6,CASSYSGGGGSPLHF
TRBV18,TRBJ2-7,CASSPGTGPFEQYF
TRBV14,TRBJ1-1,CASSQRQIHTEAFF
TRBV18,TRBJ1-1,CASSPVRATEAFF
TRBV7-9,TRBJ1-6,CASSPSGQGISPLHF
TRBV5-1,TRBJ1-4,CASSLAASQSREKLFF
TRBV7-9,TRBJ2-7,CASRDGTSSYEQYF